This T cell receptor (beta chain) was recorded in a study of graft-versus-host responses after intestinal transplantation (dated by TCRdb to the early 2020s). A note on the overall study: The transplants that recipients received were multivisceral, liver-intestinal, or isolated intestinal. All recipients received anti-thymocyte globulin induction followed by maintenance tacrolimus and steroids for around 3 years. Alloreactive clones were identified by sequencing pre-transplant mixed lymphocyte reaction products and comparing these products with unstimulated pre-transplant donor and recipient T cells. A peak of at least 4% donor T cells among recipient peripheral blood mononuclear cells was the definition used for donor T cell macrochimerism. The cohort enrolled around 23 intestinal transplant recipients including one retransplant, and 3 patients lacking pretransplant specimens were excluded. Rather than going through the commercial service, samples from a few later patients were sequenced in-house on an Illumina MiSeq and processed with MiXCR. After intestinal transplantation, graft-versus-host and host-versus-graft alloreactive T cell clones in the graft, circulation and bone marrow were tracked using bulk TCR-beta CDR3 sequencing. Results and caveats for the whole study, not just this receptor: The relatively low number and heterogeneity of intestinal transplant patients limited the conclusions. Peak levels of circulating GvH clones were associated with declines in HvG clones early after transplant. GvH clones turned up in recipient bone marrow, with some appearing earlier in ileal mucosa or blood, a pattern consistent with an intestinal mucosal origin. In patients with donor T cell macrochimerism, the allografts had high GvH to HvG T cell clonal ratios.

Here V drops 1 base and J drops 5 bases, and the junction holds 4 bases not matched to any gene. Including cysteine and phenylalanine, the CDR3 has 14 amino acids. The sequence is cut down to CDR3 DNA, 42 bases in frame from base 1. Taken from the germline V gene, the CDR1 and CDR2 loops are MGHRA and YSYEKL. This clone was recorded a few times. The input lacks base qualities; no much larger clone sits a single base away. Libraries were constructed by the immunoSEQ multiplex PCR assay. For most patients, genomic DNA was isolated using the Qiagen DNeasy Blood and Tissue Kit and was shipped frozen to Adaptive Biotechnologies for TCR sequencing. High-throughput TCR-beta CDR3 sequencing of genomic DNA from most patients was performed by Adaptive Biotechnologies. From the authors' description of their analysis: TCR sequencing data for around 20 patients were retrieved from Adaptive's ImmunoSEQ software; a few other patients were processed with MiXCR and VDJtools. To correct CD4 versus CD8 sorting errors, sequences present in both subsets at a frequency ratio below 5:1 were removed. CDR3 nucleotide sequences shared between donor and recipient were removed because the origin of such sequences could not be assigned. To be classed as alloreactive, a clone needed at least 2-fold expansion over unstimulated cells and a minimum CFSE-low frequency of 0.002% (template counts) or 0.001% (read counts). A clone was considered mappable if detected in the sequenced pre-transplant spleen, lymph node, or MLR CFSE-low populations of the donor or recipient. The cumulative frequency of alloreactive clones was calculated as a percentage of all sequences, weighted by copy number. In its TCRdb copy, this immuneACCESS table keeps in-frame sequences only and misses some clones. Where compared with another copy, unresolved V genes explain less than half of these, and the others have no known cause. The V and J calls and clone size are taken from that table; D and trimming were inferred from the DNA. In this sample the table shows about 7,000 clones, around a third of which occur a single time. The ten largest clones represent approximately 6% of the sample.

Taken with the paper, the label for time point translates to: cells obtained before transplantation from donor or recipient. In the mixed lymphocyte reactions, roughly 200,000 CFSE-labeled pre-transplant responders were plated with roughly 200,000 irradiated violet-dye-labeled stimulators and cultured for 5 to 6 days. After the mixed lymphocyte reaction, proliferating CD3+CD4+CFSE-low and CD3+CD8+CFSE-low responder cells were FACS-sorted on a BD Influx sorter. The source was alloreactive CD8+ T cells from a mixed lymphocyte reaction culture, collected before transplantation. The sample's cell subset or site label, in plain terms: CFSE-low proliferating T cells sorted from approximately six-day pre-transplant mixed lymphocyte reaction (GvH or HvG direction). This clonotype originated in a human patient who was an organ donor for intestinal transplantation. The chain joins TRBV4-1 to TRBJ1-1; TRBD1 fits 7 bases in the junction. The CDR3 region: CASSQVDRRTEAFF. The nucleotides are TGCGCCAGCAGCCAAGTGGACAGGCGGACTGAAGCTTTCTTT.